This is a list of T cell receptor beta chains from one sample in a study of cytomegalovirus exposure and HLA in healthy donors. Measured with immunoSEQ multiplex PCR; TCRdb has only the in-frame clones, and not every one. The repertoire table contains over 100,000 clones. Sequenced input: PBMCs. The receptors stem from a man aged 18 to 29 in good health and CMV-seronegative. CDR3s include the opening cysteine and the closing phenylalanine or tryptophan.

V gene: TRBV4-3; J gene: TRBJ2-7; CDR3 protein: CASSQWLAVQYEQYF
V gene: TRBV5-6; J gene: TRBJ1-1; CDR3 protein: CASRGGVSNTEAFF
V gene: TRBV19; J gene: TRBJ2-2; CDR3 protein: CASSSLSSTGGHTGELFF
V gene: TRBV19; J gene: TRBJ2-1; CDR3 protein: CASSIGGGGRAFNEQFF
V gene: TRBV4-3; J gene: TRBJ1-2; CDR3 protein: CASSQGGGGYGYTF
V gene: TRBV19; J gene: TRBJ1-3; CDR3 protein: CATVGTGSGNTIYF
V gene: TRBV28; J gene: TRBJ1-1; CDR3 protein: CARSLSGWVNTEAFF
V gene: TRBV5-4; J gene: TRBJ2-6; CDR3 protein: CASSFQGATGANVLTF
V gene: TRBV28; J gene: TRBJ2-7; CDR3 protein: CASSLVSGEQYF
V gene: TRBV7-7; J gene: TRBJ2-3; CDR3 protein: CASSWRPADTQYF
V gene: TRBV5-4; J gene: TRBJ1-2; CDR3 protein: CASTWQGVPNYGYTF
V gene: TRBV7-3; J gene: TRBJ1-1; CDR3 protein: CASSPDRVTEAFF
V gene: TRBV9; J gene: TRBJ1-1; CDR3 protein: CASSVDTGQSTEAFF
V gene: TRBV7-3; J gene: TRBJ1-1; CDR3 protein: CASSLSPGSSFVAFF
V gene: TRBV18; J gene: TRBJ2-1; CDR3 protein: CASSPPSQIVNEQFF
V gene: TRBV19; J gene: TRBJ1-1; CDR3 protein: CASSQDREALTEAFF
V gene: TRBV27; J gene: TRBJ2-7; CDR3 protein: CASSTRDRGQRASYEQYF
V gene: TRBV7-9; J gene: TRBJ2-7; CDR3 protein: CASSPGAGQGTQYF
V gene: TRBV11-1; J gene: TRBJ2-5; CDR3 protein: CASSLGQEETQYF
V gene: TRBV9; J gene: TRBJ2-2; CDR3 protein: CASSPRLRLELFF
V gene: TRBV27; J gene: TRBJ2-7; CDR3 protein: CASRTGGVEQYF
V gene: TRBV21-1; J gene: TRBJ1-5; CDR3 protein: CASSKVVSHPPVEAQHF
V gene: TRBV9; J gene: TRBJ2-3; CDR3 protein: CASSVAGPDTQYF
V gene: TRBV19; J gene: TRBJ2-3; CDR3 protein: CASTSISSERTQYF
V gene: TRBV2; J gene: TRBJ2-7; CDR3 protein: CASSVGGSGYEQYF
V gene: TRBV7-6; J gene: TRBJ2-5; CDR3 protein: CASSLVGLADQETQYF
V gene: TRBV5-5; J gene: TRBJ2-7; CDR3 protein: CASSFIGTGSYEQYF
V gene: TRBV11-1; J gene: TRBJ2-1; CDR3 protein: CASRRRSSYNEQFF
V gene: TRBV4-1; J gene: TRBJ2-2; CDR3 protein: CASSQERGAGELFF
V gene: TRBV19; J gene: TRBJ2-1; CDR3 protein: CASNPRRSNEQFF
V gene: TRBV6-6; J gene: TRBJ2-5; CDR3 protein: CASSSLRGSQETQYF